This TCR beta chain appears in the sequencing data of a study of CD8+CD57+ T cells in acquired aplastic anemia. Study information: Roughly 10.8 million reads were obtained on average for healthy donor CD4+ cells.

The CDR3 runs 15 residues. The germline V gene encodes CDR1 ENHRY and CDR2 SYGVKD. The V gene lost 2 bases and the J gene lost 0 bases, with 5 bases spanning the gap. The table lists this clonotype with many counts. The study profiled TCR beta VDJ and CDR3 using genomic DNA as template. MiXCR, run by TCRdb on the reads, gives a single entry per CDR3 protein. There are some 240,000 distinct CDR3 sequences in the sample; roughly 35% occur only once, and roughly 1.1% lies in the top ten. The sequenced material came from sorted CD4+, CD8+, or CD8+CD57+ T cells (not recorded which) from PBMCs. V gene TRBV10-3 combines with J gene TRBJ1-6; D not resolved. The clonotype comes from a human donor in good health, serving as a control. The DNA of the CDR3 is TGTGCCATCAGTGAGAGGAGCTCCTATAATTCACCCCTCCACTTT. This sequence encodes CAISERSSYNSPLHF.